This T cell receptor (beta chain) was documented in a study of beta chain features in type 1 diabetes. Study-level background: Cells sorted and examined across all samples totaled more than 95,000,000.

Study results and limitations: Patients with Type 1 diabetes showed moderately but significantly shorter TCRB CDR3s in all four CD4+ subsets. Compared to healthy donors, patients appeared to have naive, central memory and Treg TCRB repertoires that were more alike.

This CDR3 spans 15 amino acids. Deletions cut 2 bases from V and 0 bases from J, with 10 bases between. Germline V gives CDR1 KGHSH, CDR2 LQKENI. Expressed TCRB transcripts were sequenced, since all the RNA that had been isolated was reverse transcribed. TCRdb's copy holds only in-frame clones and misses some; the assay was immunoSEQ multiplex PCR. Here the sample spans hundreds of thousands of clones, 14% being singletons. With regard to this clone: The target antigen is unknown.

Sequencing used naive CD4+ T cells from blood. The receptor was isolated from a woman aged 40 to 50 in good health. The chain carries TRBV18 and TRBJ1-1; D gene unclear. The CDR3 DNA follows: TGTGCCAGCTCACCAGCACAACGCTTGAACACTGAAGCTTTCTTT. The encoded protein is CASSPAQRLNTEAFF.